The 30 T cell receptor beta chains given below trace back to one sample, sequenced in a study of memory CD4+ T cells and cytomegalovirus serostatus. Sequencing was performed with immunoSEQ multiplex PCR; in TCRdb, only in-frame clones are kept and a portion is missing. The repertoire holds 50,000 to 65,000 clones, with approximately 78% as singletons. The sort gate was single viable CD3+CD4+CD8-CD45RO+ cells for memory CD4+ T cells. The material sequenced was memory CD4+ T cells from blood. These receptors were collected from an adult in good health and CMV-seronegative.

J is TRBJ1-6 and V is TRBV5-8; D call uncertain. Germline V lookup: CDR1 SGHTS, CDR2 YDEGEE. The CDR3 is made up of 13 amino acids. Trimming took 5 bases from V and 7 from J, leaving 10 bases between them. The CDR3 spells CASSIAANSPLHF. The DNA of the CDR3 is TGTGCCAGCAGTATAGCGGCGAATTCACCCCTCCACTTT.

This chain connects TRBV5-1 to TRBJ1-1; D unclear. V was trimmed by 0 bases and J by 11 bases, leaving 14 bases between them. Germline CDR1 SGHRS, CDR2 YFSETQ. This CDR3 has 13 residues. The chain's CDR3 is CASSLDGSGEAFF. In nucleotides, the CDR3 is TGCGCCAGCAGCTTGGACGGGTCCGGGGAGGCTTTCTTT.

The chain uses TRBV28 and TRBJ1-2; the match to TRBD1 covers 10 bases. Germline CDR1 is MDHEN and CDR2 is SYDVKM. This CDR3 is 15 amino acids long. With V trimmed by 6 bases and J by 3 bases, 7 bases remained unmatched. In DNA form, the CDR3 reads TGTGCCAGCAGCTCCTCCGGGACAGGGGACTATGGCTACACCTTC. Translated, it gives CASSSSGTGDYGYTF.

This rearrangement joins TRBV5-1 to TRBJ2-6; 7 bases fit TRBD2. CDR1 SGHRS and CDR2 YFSETQ come from the germline V gene. The CDR3 extends over 17 amino acids. V was pared by 4 bases and J by 3 bases, with 10 bases of the junction left unmatched. CDR3 in DNA: TGCGCCAGCAGCCCGGGGGGATCGGGGGTTGGGGCCAACGTCCTGACTTTC. Translation: CASSPGGSGVGANVLTF.

This clone was observed a handful of times. The V gene is TRBV7-3, the J gene TRBJ1-1; D is perhaps TRBD1 (6 bases). V was trimmed by 2 bases and J by 1 base, leaving 14 bases between them. This CDR3 spans 16 amino acids. Germline CDR1 reads SGHTA; CDR2 reads FQGTGA. CDR3 loop: CASSLGGRGANTEAFF. The CDR3 DNA is TGTGCCAGCAGCTTAGGTGGTAGGGGGGCGAACACTGAAGCTTTCTTT.

The chain recombines TRBV28 with TRBJ2-3; perhaps TRBD2 as D (5 bases). V lost 2 bases and J lost 0, with 12 bases in between. Per the germline V gene, CDR1 is MDHEN and CDR2 is SYDVKM. This CDR3 has 16 residues. In nucleotides, the CDR3 is TGTGCCAGCAGTTTAAGAGCGCTAGCTAGCACAGATACGCAGTATTTT. Translated: CASSLRALASTDTQYF.

This clone was detected a few times. The CDR3 region is CSVGGTGSQPQHF. The CDR3 region has the DNA TGCAGCGTTGGGGGGACTGGGAGCCAGCCCCAGCATTTT. The rearrangement joins TRBV29-1 to TRBJ1-5, with a possible D match to TRBD1 (5 bases). V lost 4 bases, J lost 7 bases, and 14 bases lay in between. The CDR3 totals 13 residues. Germline V gene data show CDR1 as SQVTM and CDR2 as ANQGSEA.

This clone came up a few times. The chain combines TRBV5-6 with TRBJ1-1; D ambiguous. The germline gives CDR1 SGHDT, CDR2 YYEEEE. The CDR3 has 17 amino acids. Trimming shortened V by 0 bases and J by 1 base, and 16 bases separated the two germline ends. CDR3 amino acids: CASSLGELRLSNTEAFF. The CDR3, as DNA: TGTGCCAGCAGCTTGGGGGAGCTTCGACTATCGAACACTGAAGCTTTCTTT. Variable domain in full (rest from reference TRBV5-6 and TRBJ1-1): DAGVTQSPTHLIKTRGQQVTLRCSPKSGHDTVSWYQQALGQGPQFIFQYYEEEERQRGNFPDRFSGHQFPNYSSELNVNALLLGDSALYLCASSLGELRLSNTEAFFGQGTRLTVV.

The CDR3, as DNA: TGTGCCAGTACCCTGACCATCGGGACAGGGAACACTGAAGCTTTCTTT. Its protein is CASTLTIGTGNTEAFF. This sequence joins TRBV19 and TRBJ1-1, with 8 bases matching TRBD1. This CDR3 is 16 amino acids long. V lost 7 bases, J lost 1 base, and 11 bases stayed unmatched. Germline CDR1 and CDR2: LNHDA and SQIVND (reference sequence).

The V and J genes are TRBV5-1 and TRBJ2-1; 7 positions agree with TRBD1. The length of the CDR3 is 15 residues. Germline CDR1 reads SGHRS; CDR2 reads YFSETQ. Trimming took 4 bases from V and 0 from J; bases not matched to a gene: 4. The CDR3 loop reads CASSPGQSSYNEQFF. DNA for the CDR3: TGCGCCAGCAGCCCGGGACAGAGCTCCTACAATGAGCAGTTCTTC. The full variable domain, completed using reference TRBV5-1 and TRBJ2-1, is KAGVTQTPRYLIKTRGQQVTLSCSPISGHRSVSWYQQTPGQGLQFLFEYFSETQRNKGNFPGRFSGRQFSNSRSEMNVSTLELGDSALYLCASSPGQSSYNEQFFGPGTRLTVL.

The chain couples TRBV5-1 to TRBJ2-1; the match to TRBD2 covers 14 bases. V was clipped by 0 bases and J by 9 bases; unmatched bases: 14. Germline V gene data show CDR1 as SGHRS and CDR2 as YFSETQ. The CDR3 loop spans 19 amino acids. CDR3 sequence: CASSLAGTSGGLVGSEQFF. The CDR3 DNA reads as TGCGCCAGCAGCTTGGCAGGGACTAGCGGGGGCCTCGTGGGGAGTGAGCAGTTCTTC.

This chain joins TRBV7-7 and TRBJ2-1; D is uncertain. Deletions cut 4 bases from V and 7 bases from J, with 11 bases between. CDR1 SSHAT and CDR2 FNYEAQ come from the germline V gene (reference sequence). This CDR3 region has 13 residues. The CDR3, as DNA: TGTGCCAGCAGCTCCCACAGTGGGAATGAGCAGTTCTTC. This gives the protein CASSSHSGNEQFF.

V gene TRBV2 combines with J gene TRBJ1-5, with a possible D match to TRBD1 (5 bases). Trimming left V 4 bases short and J 5 bases short, with 21 bases between. This CDR3 is built from 17 residues. Per the germline V gene, CDR1 is SNHLY and CDR2 is FYNNEI. CDR3 residues: CASSADHSWDVHQPQHF. CDR3 coding DNA: TGTGCCAGCAGTGCAGACCATTCCTGGGACGTTCATCAGCCCCAGCATTTT.

The chain has TRBV18 and TRBJ1-5; 12 nucleotides agree with TRBD1. V trimming: 4 bases; J trimming: 4 bases; junction bases outside the gene matches: 8. Germline V gene sequence: CDR1 KGHSH, CDR2 LQKENI. The CDR3 runs 17 residues. CDR3 in DNA: TGTGCCAGCTCACACAACCGGGACAGGGGGCAAAATCAGCCCCAGCATTTT. Residues: CASSHNRDRGQNQPQHF.

The chain has TRBV5-1 and TRBJ1-2; no firm D call. The CDR3 has 11 residues. Germline values: CDR1 SGHRS, CDR2 YFSETQ. The V end was cut by 0 bases, the J end by 7 bases, with 4 bases between. The CDR3 coding sequence is TGCGCCAGCAGCTTGGCGGGTGGCTACACCTTC. Translated, it gives CASSLAGGYTF. Full variable domain (remainder filled in from reference TRBV5-1 and TRBJ1-2): KAGVTQTPRYLIKTRGQQVTLSCSPISGHRSVSWYQQTPGQGLQFLFEYFSETQRNKGNFPGRFSGRQFSNSRSEMNVSTLELGDSALYLCASSLAGGYTFGSGTRLTVV.

This clone was seen more than once but under ten times. This chain uses TRBV5-5 with TRBJ1-6; 8 nucleotides line up with TRBD1. Trimming removed 0 bases from V and 7 bases from J; junction bases left unmatched: 3. Looked up from germline, CDR1 is SGHKS and CDR2 is YYEKEE (reference sequence). CDR3 length equals 15 residues. CDR3 DNA sequence: TGTGCCAGCAGCTTGGAGGACAGGGAGAATTCACCCCTCCACTTT. It is translated as CASSLEDRENSPLHF.

The V call is TRBV7-2, the J call TRBJ1-6; D call uncertain. The germline CDR1 and CDR2 sequences are SGHTA and FQGNSA. V was shortened by 2 bases and J by 10 bases, with 12 bases between the two germline ends. The CDR3 sequence is 14 residues long. CDR3 sequence (DNA): TGTGCCAGCAGCTTAACGATGGGCCAGTCACCCCTCCACTTT. It yields the protein CASSLTMGQSPLHF.

The chain uses TRBV7-8 and TRBJ2-5; tentative D call: TRBD2 (7 bases). Deletions cut 5 bases from V and 2 bases from J, with 18 bases between. The germline V gene has CDR1 SGHVS and CDR2 FQNEAQ. The CDR3 is 16 residues long. CDR3: CASSRLGGRIQETQYF. In DNA, the CDR3 is TGTGCCAGCAGCCGCCTCGGGGGGCGCATACAAGAGACCCAGTACTTC.

In its sample, this clone was seen a few times. The V gene is TRBV30, the J gene TRBJ2-5; no firm D call. The length of the CDR3 is 12 residues. In germline, CDR1 is GTSNPN, CDR2 SVGIG (reference sequence). Trimming cost V 2 bases and J 1 base, with 5 bases left between them. The CDR3 DNA sequence: TGTGCCTGGAGTAGCGCCCAAGAGACCCAGTACTTC. Translating it yields CAWSSAQETQYF. Full variable domain (outside the CDR3, taken from reference TRBV30 and TRBJ2-5): SQTIHQWPATLVQPVGSPLSLECTVEGTSNPNLYWYRQAAGRGLQLLFYSVGIGQISSEVPQNLSASRPQDRQFILSSKKLLLSDSGFYLCAWSSAQETQYFGPGTRLLVL.

The chain combines TRBV27 with TRBJ2-7, with D possibly TRBD2 on 5 matching bases. Germline V gene data show CDR1 as MNHEY and CDR2 as SMNVEV (reference sequence). The V and J ends lost 2 bases and 2 bases respectively, with 13 bases between them. The CDR3 is 15 amino acids. CDR3 sequence: CASSLGRTLTYEQYF. The CDR3 DNA follows: TGTGCCAGCAGTTTAGGGCGGACTCTAACCTACGAGCAGTACTTC.

This sequence joins TRBV15 and TRBJ1-1; 8 bases fit TRBD1. The CDR3 totals 17 residues. Germline V lookup: CDR1 LNHNV, CDR2 YYDKDF (reference sequence). V trimming: 4 bases; J trimming: 4 bases; junction bases outside the gene matches: 14. The CDR3 protein is CATSMNQGARSVTEAFF. CDR3 coding DNA: TGTGCCACCAGCATGAACCAGGGGGCGCGGTCAGTCACTGAAGCTTTCTTT.

V gene TRBV29-1 combines with J gene TRBJ2-2; D is perhaps TRBD2 (8 bases). The germline gives CDR1 SQVTM, CDR2 ANQGSEA. V lost 7 bases, J lost 7 bases, and 25 bases lay in between. The CDR3 covers 16 residues. The CDR3 nucleotides are TGCAGCGCCTCGGGAGGGGGCAGGGGGGAGTTCGGGGAGCTGTTTTTT. Amino acid sequence: CSASGGGRGEFGELFF.

This chain connects TRBV29-1 to TRBJ1-5, with 9 bases aligning to TRBD1. The CDR3 totals 15 residues. Germline CDR1 reads SQVTM; CDR2 reads ANQGSEA. Losses at the gene ends were 4 bases for V and 3 bases for J; bases not matched to a gene: 7. This chain's CDR3 is CSVAQTGGNNQPQHF. For the CDR3, the DNA is TGCAGCGTTGCCCAGACAGGGGGTAACAATCAGCCCCAGCATTTT. The complete variable domain, with remaining parts taken from reference TRBV29-1 and TRBJ1-5, reads SAVISQKPSRDICQRGTSLTIQCQVDSQVTMMFWYRQQPGQSLTLIATANQGSEATYESGFVIDKFPISRPNLTFSTLTVSNMSPEDSSIYLCSVAQTGGNNQPQHFGDGTRLSIL.

This clone was observed a handful of times. The chain is built from TRBV5-1 and TRBJ1-1, with no clear D. V was trimmed by 4 bases and J by 5 bases, leaving 15 bases between them. There are 14 residues in the CDR3. Germline V lookup: CDR1 SGHRS, CDR2 YFSETQ. The CDR3 DNA sequence: TGCGCCAGCAGCGTAATGACCTACGGGACTGAAGCTTTCTTT. Its translation is CASSVMTYGTEAFF.

The chain employs TRBV5-4 and TRBJ1-5; no definite D call. The CDR3 length is 15 residues. CDR1 is SGHNT, CDR2 YYREEE, per germline (reference sequence). The germline V and J ends were trimmed by 0 bases and 3 bases, with 10 bases remaining between them. CDR3 sequence: CASSLGGVSNQPQHF. DNA of the CDR3: TGTGCCAGCAGCTTGGGTGGGGTTTCCAATCAGCCCCAGCATTTT.

The chain recombines TRBV2 with TRBJ1-2; TRBD1 aligns across 8 bases. From germline, CDR1 is SNHLY and CDR2 FYNNEI. CDR3 length: 13 residues. V lost 5 bases and J lost 5; bases outside the gene matches: 4. In DNA, the CDR3 is TGTGCCAGCAGTAGACAGGGGTCATATGGCTACACCTTC. Residues: CASSRQGSYGYTF. The variable domain in full, with the rest retrieved from reference TRBV2 and TRBJ1-2, is EPEVTQTPSHQVTQMGQEVILRCVPISNHLYFYWYRQILGQKVEFLVSFYNNEISEKSEIFDDQFSVERPDGSNFTLKIRSTKLEDSAMYFCASSRQGSYGYTFGSGTRLTVV.

Only a few counts were recorded for this clone. V is TRBV30 and J is TRBJ1-5; D gene uncertain. V shed 0 bases and J shed 6 bases, with 6 bases lying between them. The CDR3 extends over 12 amino acids. The V gene's germline CDR1 is GTSNPN and CDR2 SVGIG (reference sequence). The CDR3 spells CAWSVMGQPQHF. The CDR3 DNA sequence: TGTGCCTGGAGTGTTATGGGTCAGCCCCAGCATTTT.

The J gene is TRBJ1-5, the V gene TRBV30, with D unclear. The CDR3 contains 13 residues. V lost 0 bases to trimming and J lost 4 bases, with 7 bases between them. Germline V CDR1 and CDR2: GTSNPN, SVGIG (reference sequence). The DNA of the CDR3 is TGTGCCTGGAGTGTACGGGTAAATCAGCCCCAGCATTTT. Residues: CAWSVRVNQPQHF.

This chain joins TRBV29-1 and TRBJ2-5; tentative D call: TRBD1 (6 bases). Looked up from germline, CDR1 is SQVTM and CDR2 is ANQGSEA. V was trimmed by 7 bases and J by 5 bases, leaving 17 bases between them. This CDR3 contains 13 residues. CDR3 loop: CSALDSWTETQYF. The DNA of the CDR3 is TGCAGCGCCCTGGACAGTTGGACGGAGACCCAGTACTTC.

The chain is built from TRBV4-1 and TRBJ2-5; TRBD1 is a possible D gene (6 bases). This CDR3 has 14 residues. Trimming stripped 2 bases from V and 5 bases from J, with 12 bases between. CDR1 and CDR2 (germline): MGHRA, YSYEKL. For the CDR3, the DNA is TGCGCCAGCAGCCAACAGGGGTCTCGGGAGACCCAGTACTTC. It is translated as CASSQQGSRETQYF.